A single sample gave rise to the 18 T cell receptor beta chains below, sequenced in a study of CD8 T cells in Susac syndrome. With random hexamers, reverse transcription was performed on about 0.5 to 1 ug of RNA. TCRdb itself ran the immunoSEQ multiplex PCR reads through MiXCR, one entry per CDR3 protein. The top ten hold around 0.13% of the sample, which has over 150,000 distinct CDR3 sequences, roughly 95% seen once. The sequencing sample was made of CD4+ T cells from PBMCs. The receptor set was obtained from a human donor with Susac syndrome.

The chain uses TRBV21-1 and TRBJ2-3. TRBV21-1 is given as a pseudogene. The CDR3 is 13 amino acids. The CDR3 here is CASSKAPSVTQYF. As DNA, the CDR3 is TGTGCCAGCAGCAAAGCCCCCAGTGTTACGCAGTATTTT.

This chain links TRBV20-1 with TRBJ2-2, with D hard to call. Trimming took off 4 bases at V and 0 bases at J, with 6 bases between the two ends. This CDR3 contains 13 residues. The germline V gene encodes CDR1 DFQATT and CDR2 SNEGSKA (reference sequence). The DNA of the CDR3 is TGCAGTGCTAAGGACCCGAACACCGGGGAGCTGTTTTTT. This sequence encodes CSAKDPNTGELFF.

V is TRBV3-1 and J is TRBJ1-1; maybe TRBD1 (6 bases). In germline, CDR1 is LGHDT, CDR2 YNNKEL (reference sequence). The CDR3 contains 12 residues. Trimming took off 2 bases at V and 9 bases at J, with 10 bases between the two ends. The CDR3: CASSQLQGQAFF. DNA for the CDR3: TGTGCCAGCAGCCAACTACAGGGCCAAGCTTTCTTT. Drawing the rest from reference TRBV3-1 and TRBJ1-1, the complete variable domain is DTAVSQTPKYLVTQMGNDKSIKCEQNLGHDTMYWYKQDSKKFLKIMFSYNNKELIINETVPNRFSPKSPDKAHLNLHINSLELGDSAVYFCASSQLQGQAFFGQGTRLTVV.

The J gene is TRBJ2-1, the V gene TRBV2; 8 bases fit TRBD2. The CDR3 contains 15 residues. The germline V gene has CDR1 SNHLY and CDR2 FYNNEI. V trimming: 4 bases; J trimming: 5 bases; junction bases outside the gene matches: 7. CDR3 loop: CASSVGTSANNEQFF. As DNA, the CDR3 is TGTGCCAGCAGTGTCGGGACTAGTGCGAACAATGAGCAGTTCTTC.

The chain has TRBV5-1 and TRBJ1-5, with a possible D match to TRBD1 (6 bases). The CDR3 is made up of 15 amino acids. V lost 0 bases to trimming and J lost 7 bases, with 14 bases between them. Germline CDR1 and CDR2: SGHRS and YFSETQ. The CDR3 loop reads CASSLAGGRGQPQHF. In DNA, the CDR3 is TGCGCCAGCAGCTTGGCGGGGGGCAGGGGCCAGCCCCAGCATTTT.

The chain links TRBV7-6 to TRBJ2-1; TRBD2 agrees at 7 bases. V shed 0 bases and J 8 bases; nucleotides not matched to a gene: 7. CDR1 SGHVS and CDR2 FNYEAQ come from the germline V gene. The CDR3 is 15 amino acids. This CDR3 reads CASSLARGSNDEQFF. As DNA, the CDR3 is TGTGCCAGCAGCTTAGCCCGCGGGAGTAATGATGAGCAGTTCTTC. The full variable domain, rest sourced from reference TRBV7-6 and TRBJ2-1, is GAGVSQSPRYKVTKRGQDVALRCDPISGHVSLYWYRQALGQGPEFLTYFNYEAQQDKSGLPNDRFSAERPEGSISTLTIQRTEQRDSAMYRCASSLARGSNDEQFFGPGTRLTVL.

V and J are TRBV5-1 and TRBJ2-1; 8 positions agree with TRBD1. The CDR3 sequence is 16 residues long. Per the germline V gene, CDR1 is SGHRS and CDR2 is YFSETQ. The V and J ends lost 3 bases and 3 bases, in that order; junction bases with no gene match: 8. The CDR3 region has the DNA TGCGCCAGCAGCTCGCCACCCGGGACAGGCTACAATGAGCAGTTCTTC. Amino acid sequence: CASSSPPGTGYNEQFF.

The chain employs TRBV7-2 and TRBJ2-6; 9 bases fit TRBD2. With 0 bases clipped from V and 0 bases from J, the junction kept 3 bases outside the gene matches. The germline V gene has CDR1 SGHTA and CDR2 FQGNSA. The CDR3 extends over 18 amino acids. This chain's CDR3 is CASSLAASGDSGANVLTF. The CDR3 DNA sequence: TGTGCCAGCAGCTTAGCGGCTAGCGGGGACTCTGGGGCCAACGTCCTGACTTTC.

V gene TRBV30 combines with J gene TRBJ1-5; 7 nucleotides agree with TRBD1. The trim removed 1 base at V and 8 bases at J, leaving 2 bases unmatched. The CDR3 has 12 amino acids. Germline CDR1 is GTSNPN and CDR2 is SVGIG (reference sequence). CDR3 in DNA: TGTGCCTGGAGTGAACAGGGGAAGCCCCAGCATTTT. This sequence encodes CAWSEQGKPQHF.

The CDR3 DNA reads as TGTGCCAGCAGTTTAGATCGGCGATCACCCCTCCACTTT. Its translation is CASSLDRRSPLHF. The chain uses TRBV12-3 or TRBV12-4 and TRBJ1-6; no reliable D call. Trimming shortened V by 1 base and J by 10 bases, and 8 bases separated the two germline ends. CDR3 length equals 13 residues.

This clonotype showed up just once. V is TRBV7-2 and J is TRBJ1-3; D not certain. CDR1 SGHTA and CDR2 FQGNSA come from the germline V gene. The CDR3 runs 14 residues. V lost 8 bases to trimming and J lost 0 bases, with 11 bases between them. The CDR3: CASGGVLSGNTIYF. DNA of the CDR3: TGTGCCAGCGGAGGAGTTCTCTCTGGAAACACCATATATTTT. The whole variable domain, remainder taken from reference TRBV7-2 and TRBJ1-3, is GAGVSQSPSNKVTEKGKDVELRCDPISGHTALYWYRQSLGQGLEFLIYFQGNSAPDKSGLPSDRFSAERTGGSVSTLTIQRTQQEDSAVYLCASGGVLSGNTIYFGEGSWLTVV.

This clonotype was recorded once. This rearrangement joins TRBV6-2 or TRBV6-3 to TRBJ2-5; D remains unclear. From germline, CDR1 is MNHEY and CDR2 SVGEGT. Trimming cost V 5 bases and J 6 bases, with 16 bases left between them. The length of the CDR3 is 14 residues. The CDR3 nucleotides read TGTGCCAGCAGTCAGCAGTCGGTCGGCCAGACCCAGTACTTC. As protein: CASSQQSVGQTQYF.

The J gene is TRBJ1-6, the V gene TRBV2; no clear D. This CDR3 has 13 residues. V shed 11 bases and J shed 5 bases, with 13 bases lying between them. Germline assignment: CDR1 SNHLY and CDR2 FYNNEI. CDR3 nucleotides: TGTGCCCTCGGGCGGGGAAATAATTCACCCCTCCACTTT. Translating it yields CALGRGNNSPLHF.

The chain recombines TRBV6-5 with TRBJ2-7; tentatively, D is TRBD2 (5 bases). This CDR3 is 15 amino acids long. Germline CDR1 MNHEY, CDR2 SVGAGI. The V gene lost 1 base and the J gene lost 1 base, with 11 bases spanning the gap. The CDR3 DNA is TGTGCCAGCAGTTACTGGAGCGGAAATTCCTACGAGCAGTACTTC. This translates into CASSYWSGNSYEQYF.

This clonotype was detected only once. This rearrangement joins TRBV6-6 to TRBJ1-5, with TRBD1 as a possible D gene (5 bases). The V gene's germline CDR1 is MNHNY and CDR2 SVGAGI (reference sequence). This CDR3 is 15 amino acids long. V gave up 0 bases and J gave up 7 bases, with 13 bases separating them. The CDR3 loop reads CASSYSGREDQPQHF. In nucleotides, the CDR3 is TGTGCCAGCAGTTACTCGGGCAGGGAGGACCAGCCCCAGCATTTT.

CDR3 bases: TGTGCCAGCACTAATCCCCCCGGAAGCTCCTACGAGCAGTACTTC. Translation gives CASTNPPGSSYEQYF. The genes are TRBV6-2 or TRBV6-3 and TRBJ2-7; no reliable D call. This CDR3 has 15 residues. CDR1 is MNHEY, CDR2 SVGEGT, per germline. The V and J ends lost 7 bases and 0 bases respectively, with 16 bases between them.

The genes are TRBV7-9 and TRBJ2-7; D not certain. Trimming left V 1 base short and J 5 bases short, with 3 bases between. The CDR3 spans 11 residues. Germline loops: CDR1 SEHNR, CDR2 FQNEAQ (reference sequence). As DNA, the CDR3 is TGTGCCAGCAGCTTAGGGAACGAGCAGTACGTC. This translates into CASSLGNEQYV.

The rearrangement uses TRBV7-2 and TRBJ1-2; no firm D call. CDR3 size: 15 residues. Per germline, CDR1 SGHTA and CDR2 FQGNSA. V was trimmed by 1 base and J by 4 bases, leaving 13 bases between them. CDR3 sequence reads: CASSLVSRVLYGYTF. The CDR3, as DNA: TGTGCCAGCAGCTTAGTCAGCCGAGTACTCTATGGCTACACCTTC.